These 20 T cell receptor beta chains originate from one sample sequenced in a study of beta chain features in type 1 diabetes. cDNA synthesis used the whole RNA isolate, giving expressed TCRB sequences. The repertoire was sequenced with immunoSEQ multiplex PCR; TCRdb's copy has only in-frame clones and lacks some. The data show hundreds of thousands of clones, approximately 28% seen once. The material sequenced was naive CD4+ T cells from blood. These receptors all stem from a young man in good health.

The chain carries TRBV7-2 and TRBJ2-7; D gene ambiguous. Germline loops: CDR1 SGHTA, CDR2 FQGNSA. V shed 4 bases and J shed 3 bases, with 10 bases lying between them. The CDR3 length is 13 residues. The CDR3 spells CASSWEFRYEQYF. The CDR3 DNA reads TGTGCCAGCAGCTGGGAATTTCGCTACGAGCAGTACTTC.

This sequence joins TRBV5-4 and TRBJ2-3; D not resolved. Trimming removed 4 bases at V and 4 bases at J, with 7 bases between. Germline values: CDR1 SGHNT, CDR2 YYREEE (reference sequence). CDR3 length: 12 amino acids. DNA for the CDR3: TGTGCCAGCAGCCCCAGGTCAGATACGCAGTATTTT. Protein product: CASSPRSDTQYF.

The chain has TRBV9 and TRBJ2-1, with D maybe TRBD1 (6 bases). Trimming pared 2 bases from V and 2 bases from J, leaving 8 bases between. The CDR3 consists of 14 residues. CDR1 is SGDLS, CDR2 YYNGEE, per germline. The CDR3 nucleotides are TGTGCCAGCAGCGTGGGGGACACCTACAATGAGCAGTTCTTC. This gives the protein CASSVGDTYNEQFF.

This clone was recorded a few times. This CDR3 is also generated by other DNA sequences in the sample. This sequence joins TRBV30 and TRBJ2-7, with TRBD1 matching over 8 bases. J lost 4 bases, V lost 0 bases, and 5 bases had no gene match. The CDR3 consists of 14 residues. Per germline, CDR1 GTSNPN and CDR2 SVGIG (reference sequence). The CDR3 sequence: CAWSVRTGPYEQYF. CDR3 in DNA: TGTGCCTGGAGTGTACGGACAGGGCCTTACGAGCAGTACTTC.

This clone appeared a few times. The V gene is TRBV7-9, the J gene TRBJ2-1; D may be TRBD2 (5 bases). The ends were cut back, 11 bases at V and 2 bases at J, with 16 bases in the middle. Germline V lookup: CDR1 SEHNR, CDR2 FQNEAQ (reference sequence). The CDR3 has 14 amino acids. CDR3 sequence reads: CAAARDSPYNEQFF. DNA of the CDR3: TGTGCCGCAGCCCGGGATAGCCCCTACAATGAGCAGTTCTTC.

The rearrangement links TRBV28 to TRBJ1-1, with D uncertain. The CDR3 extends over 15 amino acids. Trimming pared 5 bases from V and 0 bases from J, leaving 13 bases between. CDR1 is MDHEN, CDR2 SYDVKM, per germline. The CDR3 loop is CASSPPVGMNTEAFF. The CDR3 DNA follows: TGTGCCAGCAGTCCCCCGGTCGGAATGAACACTGAAGCTTTCTTT.

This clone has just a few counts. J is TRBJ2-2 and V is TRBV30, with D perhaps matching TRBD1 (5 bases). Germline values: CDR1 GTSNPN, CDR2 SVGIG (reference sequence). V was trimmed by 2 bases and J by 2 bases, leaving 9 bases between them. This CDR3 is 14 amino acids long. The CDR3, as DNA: TGTGCCTGGAGTAAGACAGCAAACACCGGGGAGCTGTTTTTT. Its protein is CAWSKTANTGELFF.

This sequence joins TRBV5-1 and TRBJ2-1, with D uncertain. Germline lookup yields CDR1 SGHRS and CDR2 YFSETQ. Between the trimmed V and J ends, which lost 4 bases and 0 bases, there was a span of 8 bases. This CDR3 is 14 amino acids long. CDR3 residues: CASSLIASYNEQFF. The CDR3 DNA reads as TGCGCCAGCAGCCTCATAGCCTCCTACAATGAGCAGTTCTTC.

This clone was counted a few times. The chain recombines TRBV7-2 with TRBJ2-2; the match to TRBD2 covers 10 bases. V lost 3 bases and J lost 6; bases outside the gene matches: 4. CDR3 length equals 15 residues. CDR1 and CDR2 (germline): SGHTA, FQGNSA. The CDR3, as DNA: TGTGCCAGCAGCTTCGCTAGCGGGAGCCCCGGGGAGCTGTTTTTT. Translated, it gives CASSFASGSPGELFF.

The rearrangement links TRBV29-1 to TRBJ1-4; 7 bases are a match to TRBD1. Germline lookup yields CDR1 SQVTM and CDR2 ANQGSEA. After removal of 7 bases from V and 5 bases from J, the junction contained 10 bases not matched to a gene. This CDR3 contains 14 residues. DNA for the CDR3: TGCAGCGCGGGGGAACAGGGGCTAAATGAAAAACTGTTTTTT. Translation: CSAGEQGLNEKLFF.

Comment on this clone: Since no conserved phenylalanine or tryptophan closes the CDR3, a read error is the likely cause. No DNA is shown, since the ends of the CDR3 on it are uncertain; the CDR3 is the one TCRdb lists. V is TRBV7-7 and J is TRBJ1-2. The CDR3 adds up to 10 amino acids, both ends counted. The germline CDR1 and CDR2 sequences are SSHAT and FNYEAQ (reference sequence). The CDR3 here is CASSSSRAPV.

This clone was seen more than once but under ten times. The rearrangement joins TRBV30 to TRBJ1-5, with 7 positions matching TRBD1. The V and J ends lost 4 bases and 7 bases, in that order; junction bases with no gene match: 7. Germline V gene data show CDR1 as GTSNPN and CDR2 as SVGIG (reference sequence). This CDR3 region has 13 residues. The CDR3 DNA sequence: TGTGCCTGGACCGAACAGGGGCAGCAGCCCCAGCATTTT. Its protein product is CAWTEQGQQPQHF. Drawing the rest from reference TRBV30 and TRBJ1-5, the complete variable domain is SQTIHQWPATLVQPVGSPLSLECTVEGTSNPNLYWYRQAAGRGLQLLFYSVGIGQISSEVPQNLSASRPQDRQFILSSKKLLLSDSGFYLCAWTEQGQQPQHFGDGTRLSIL.

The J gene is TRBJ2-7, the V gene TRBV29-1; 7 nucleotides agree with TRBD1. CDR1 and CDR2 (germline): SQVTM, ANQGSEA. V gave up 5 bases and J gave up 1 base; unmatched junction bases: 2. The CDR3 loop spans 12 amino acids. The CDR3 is CSVKGASYEQYF. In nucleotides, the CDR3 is TGCAGCGTTAAGGGGGCGTCCTACGAGCAGTACTTC.

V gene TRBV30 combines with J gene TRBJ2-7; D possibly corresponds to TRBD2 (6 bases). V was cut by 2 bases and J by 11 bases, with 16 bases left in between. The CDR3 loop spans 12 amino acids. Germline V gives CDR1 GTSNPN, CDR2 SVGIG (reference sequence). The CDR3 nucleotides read TGTGCCTGGAGTCCCCTCGGGGGATTAGAGTACTTC. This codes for CAWSPLGGLEYF.

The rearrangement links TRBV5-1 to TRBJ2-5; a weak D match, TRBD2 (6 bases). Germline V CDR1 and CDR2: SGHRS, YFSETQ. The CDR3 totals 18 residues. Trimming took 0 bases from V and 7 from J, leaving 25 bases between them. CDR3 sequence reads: CASSLESVARGRFGTQYF. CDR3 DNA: TGCGCCAGCAGCTTGGAGTCGGTCGCGCGAGGGAGGTTTGGGACCCAGTACTTC.

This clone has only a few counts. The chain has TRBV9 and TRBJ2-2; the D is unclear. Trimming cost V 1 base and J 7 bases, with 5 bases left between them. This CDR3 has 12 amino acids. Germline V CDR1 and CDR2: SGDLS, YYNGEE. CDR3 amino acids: CASSVSGGELFF. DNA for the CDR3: TGTGCCAGCAGCGTATCGGGCGGGGAGCTGTTTTTT.

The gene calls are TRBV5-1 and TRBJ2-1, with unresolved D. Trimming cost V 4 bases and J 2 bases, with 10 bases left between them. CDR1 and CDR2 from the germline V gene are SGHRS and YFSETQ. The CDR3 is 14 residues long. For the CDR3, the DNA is TGCGCCAGCAGCCTCATTGGGACCTACAATGAGCAGTTCTTC. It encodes CASSLIGTYNEQFF.

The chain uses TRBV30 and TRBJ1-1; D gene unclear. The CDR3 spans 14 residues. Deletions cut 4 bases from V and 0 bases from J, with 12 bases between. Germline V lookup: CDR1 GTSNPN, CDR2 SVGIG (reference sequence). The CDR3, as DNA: TGTGCCTGGACCCGCCCCAGAGTGAACACTGAAGCTTTCTTT. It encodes CAWTRPRVNTEAFF.

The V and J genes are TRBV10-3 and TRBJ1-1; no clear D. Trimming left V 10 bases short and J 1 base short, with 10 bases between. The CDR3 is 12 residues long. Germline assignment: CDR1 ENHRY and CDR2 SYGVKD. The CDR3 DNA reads TGTGCCACGAACCGGGAGAACACTGAAGCTTTCTTT. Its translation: CATNRENTEAFF.

The CDR3 is CASSEGMKTQYF. The DNA of the CDR3 is TGTGCCAGCAGTGAAGGAATGAAGACCCAGTACTTC. V gene TRBV2 combines with J gene TRBJ2-5; D remains ambiguous. V was shortened by 1 base and J by 6 bases, with 6 bases between the two germline ends. CDR3 size: 12 residues. Germline CDR1 reads SNHLY; CDR2 reads FYNNEI.